This T cell receptor (beta chain) is drawn from a study of cytomegalovirus exposure and HLA in healthy donors. About the study: Of the donors genotyped, some 400 in all, over 80% fell in the Caucasian-associated ancestry cluster.

Study results and limitations: TCR beta sequences reportedly predicted most subjects' HLA-A and HLA-B alleles accurately. Three chains tied to CMV proved CMV antigen-specific in vitro. Later work found that TCR association rates differed between HLA loci; DRB1 had the most and HLA-C the fewest.

60 Vbeta and 13 Jbeta primers were used in PCR. Libraries were prepared by immunoSEQ multiplex PCR; TCRdb keeps only in-frame clonotypes and omits some of them. This sample has about 160,000 clones; roughly 82% occur once, and the top ten carry roughly 6.5%. Of note for this clone: The antigen is not known.

The source material was PBMCs. The source of this sequence is a man between 45 and 60 years old in good health and CMV-seropositive.

Here the CDR3 reads CATRGLGSAEAFF. The CDR3 region has the DNA TGCGCCACCAGGGGCTTAGGATCGGCTGAAGCTTTCTTT. The chain uses TRBV10-2 and TRBJ1-1; D possibly corresponds to TRBD1 (6 bases). This CDR3 is built from 13 residues. CDR1 WSHSY and CDR2 SAAADI come from the germline V gene. V dropped 10 bases and J dropped 6 bases, with 18 bases sitting between them.